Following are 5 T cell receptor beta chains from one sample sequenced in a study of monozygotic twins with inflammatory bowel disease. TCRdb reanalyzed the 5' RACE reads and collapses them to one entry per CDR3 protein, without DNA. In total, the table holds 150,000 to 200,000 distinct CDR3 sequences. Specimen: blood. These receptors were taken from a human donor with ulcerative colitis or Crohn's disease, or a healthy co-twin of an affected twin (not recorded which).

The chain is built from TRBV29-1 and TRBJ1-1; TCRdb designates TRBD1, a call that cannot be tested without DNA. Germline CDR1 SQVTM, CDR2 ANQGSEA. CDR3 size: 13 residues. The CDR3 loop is CSVPTGGSTEAFF.

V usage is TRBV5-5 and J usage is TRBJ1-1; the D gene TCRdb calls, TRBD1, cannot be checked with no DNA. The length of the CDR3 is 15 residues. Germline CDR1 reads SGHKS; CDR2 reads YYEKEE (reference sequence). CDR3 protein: CASTGQPFVNTEAFF.

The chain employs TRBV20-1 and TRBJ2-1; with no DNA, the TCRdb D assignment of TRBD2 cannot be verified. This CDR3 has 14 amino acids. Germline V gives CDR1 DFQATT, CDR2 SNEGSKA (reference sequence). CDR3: CSAQSGGAMNEQFF.

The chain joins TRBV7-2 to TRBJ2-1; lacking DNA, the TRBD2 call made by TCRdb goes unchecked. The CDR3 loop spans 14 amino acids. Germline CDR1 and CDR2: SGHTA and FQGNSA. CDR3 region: CASKGLAEYNEQFF.

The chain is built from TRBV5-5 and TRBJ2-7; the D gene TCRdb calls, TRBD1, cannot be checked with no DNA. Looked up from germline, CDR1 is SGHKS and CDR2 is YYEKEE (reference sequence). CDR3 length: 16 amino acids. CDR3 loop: CASSWSSGTPSYEQYF.